The clone carrying this T cell receptor (beta chain) was seen at least ten times. The antigen remains unidentified. The data are from a study of T cells in Graves' hyperthyroidism and ophthalmopathy. General study points: Blood shared most expanded thyroid clonotypes above 0.001.

Deletions cut 2 bases from V and 0 bases from J, with 20 bases between. The CDR3 is 18 residues long. CDR1 is DFQATT, CDR2 SNEGSKA, per germline (reference sequence). Researchers amplified the TCR beta CDR3 regions from RNA transcripts. Primed by the HTBI set, a first-round RT-PCR was run on the TCR CDR3. TCRdb fed the multiplex PCR reads into MiXCR, producing one record per CDR3 protein. The sample contains 460,000 or so distinct CDR3 sequences, approximately 14% of which appear only once. Uncontrolled infection, other autoimmune disease, pregnancy and lactation each barred patients from inclusion. This chain joins TRBV20-1 and TRBJ2-1; D remains ambiguous. This TCR was sampled from a woman between 18 and 29 years old with Graves' hyperthyroidism. Sample: blood. The CDR3: CSARTPPRTPSSYNEQFF. The CDR3 coding sequence is TGCAGTGCTAGAACTCCCCCAAGGACCCCAAGCTCCTACAATGAGCAGTTCTTC.